Shown below are 20 T cell receptor beta chains from a single sample sequenced in a study of a mutant IDH1 vaccine in newly diagnosed glioma listed by TCRdb under 2021. In the paper's terms, the time point label means: baseline, week 1 (first vaccination visit). The sample's treatment or condition label, decoded: pre-vaccination baseline after standard-of-care therapy. Library creation used the immunoSEQ multiplex PCR assay. TCRdb obtained this table from immuneACCESS and retained in-frame rearrangements with V and J assigned. These tables miss some clones; where compared with another copy, unresolved V genes account for less than half of the shortfall, and the remainder is unexplained. The sample includes approximately 54,000 clones, with roughly 80% observed a single time. The ten top clones hold around 18% of the sample. The source was PBMCs, collected from a glioma patient treated with radiotherapy, temozolomide or both. Every receptor here comes from a man younger than 35 with glioma.

CDR3 protein: CAWNAGGAHYEQYF. The CDR3 coding sequence is TGTGCCTGGAACGCGGGGGGGGCGCATTACGAGCAGTACTTC. J is TRBJ2-7 and V is TRBV30, with 9 bases aligning to TRBD2. From germline, CDR1 is GTSNPN and CDR2 SVGIG (reference sequence). V lost 4 bases and J lost 4; bases outside the gene matches: 8. This CDR3 contains 14 residues.

This sequence joins TRBV15 and TRBJ2-5; D possibly matches TRBD1 or TRBD2 (6 bases each). The CDR3 is made up of 15 amino acids. Germline CDR1 reads LNHNV; CDR2 reads YYDKDF (reference sequence). Deletions cut 6 bases from V and 1 base from J, with 15 bases between. The CDR3 loop is CATRGGYGAQETQYF. In nucleotides, the CDR3 is TGTGCCACCAGGGGGGGCTACGGGGCCCAAGAGACCCAGTACTTC.

V is TRBV27 and J is TRBJ2-7; D may match TRBD1 or TRBD2 (5 bases each). CDR1 and CDR2 (germline): MNHEY, SMNVEV (reference sequence). This CDR3 has 15 residues. V lost 5 bases to trimming and J lost 1 base, with 15 bases between them. CDR3 residues: CASSRIGTGSYEQYF. CDR3 in DNA: TGTGCCAGCAGTCGCATCGGGACCGGGTCCTACGAGCAGTACTTC.

This clone was found a few times. This rearrangement joins TRBV5-1 to TRBJ1-1, with D unclear. CDR1 and CDR2 (germline): SGHRS, YFSETQ. The length of the CDR3 is 14 residues. With 1 base removed from V and 4 bases from J, the gap between germline ends came to 11 bases. CDR3 coding DNA: TGCGCCAGCAGCTTGTCCCTAATCGTCACTGAAGCTTTCTTT. This gives the protein CASSLSLIVTEAFF.

In its sample, this clone was seen once. The chain links TRBV30 to TRBJ1-4; TRBD1 aligns across 10 bases. Germline CDR1 and CDR2: GTSNPN and SVGIG (reference sequence). The V segment lost 6 bases and the J segment 0 bases; nucleotides outside the gene matches: 7. CDR3 length: 16 residues. The CDR3 region has the DNA TGTGCCTGCCCAATGGGACAGGGGACAACTAATGAAAAACTGTTTTTT. This codes for CACPMGQGTTNEKLFF.

The CDR3 sequence: CASSLGSGTRYSPLHF. As DNA, the CDR3 is TGTGCCAGCAGCTTAGGCTCCGGGACAAGGTACTCACCCCTCCACTTT. The rearrangement joins TRBV7-9 to TRBJ1-6; TRBD1 is a possible D gene (6 bases). V lost 1 base to trimming and J lost 10 bases, with 17 bases between them. The CDR3 sequence is 16 residues long. The germline CDR1 and CDR2 sequences are SEHNR and FQNEAQ (reference sequence).

This chain connects TRBV15 to TRBJ1-5, with unresolved D. V was clipped by 6 bases and J by 2 bases, with 14 bases between them. This CDR3 has 15 amino acids. Germline loops: CDR1 LNHNV, CDR2 YYDKDF (reference sequence). Here the CDR3 DNA reads TGTGCCACCAGGGGCCTGACGGTTCGCAATCAGCCCCAGCATTTT. Amino acids: CATRGLTVRNQPQHF.

The chain is built from TRBV6-5 and TRBJ1-1; TRBD1 matches at 9 bases. The CDR3 consists of 14 residues. Germline values: CDR1 MNHEY, CDR2 SVGAGI. V dropped 5 bases and J dropped 6; count of bases not matched to a gene: 7. Here the CDR3 DNA reads TGTGCCAGCAGTCGACAGGGGGTGGGGGCTGAAGCTTTCTTT. Protein sequence: CASSRQGVGAEAFF.

There are a few counts of this clone. This chain joins TRBV6-1 and TRBJ1-5, with 8 bases fitting TRBD1. V trimming: 8 bases; J trimming: 3 bases; junction bases outside the gene matches: 6. CDR1 MNHNS and CDR2 SASEGT come from the germline V gene. The CDR3 consists of 14 residues. In DNA form, the CDR3 reads TGTGCCAGCCGGACAGGGAGTTTCAATCAGCCCCAGCATTTT. Translated: CASRTGSFNQPQHF.

This clone was picked up one time. The V gene is TRBV5-6, the J gene TRBJ2-7, with D possibly TRBD1 on 7 matching bases. V lost 3 bases, J lost 1 base, and 17 bases lay in between. The CDR3 has 16 residues. Germline CDR1 SGHDT, CDR2 YYEEEE. CDR3 DNA sequence: TGTGCCAGCAGCTGGGGGGCCGGGACAGCTTCCTACGAGCAGTACTTC. Encoded protein: CASSWGAGTASYEQYF.

The chain couples TRBV27 to TRBJ1-5; D gene ambiguous. The V gene's germline CDR1 is MNHEY and CDR2 SMNVEV (reference sequence). V shed 6 bases and J shed 3 bases, with 15 bases lying between them. The CDR3 runs 15 residues. CDR3 sequence: CASSQTAGINQPQHF. The CDR3 bases are TGTGCCAGCAGCCAAACCGCAGGAATCAATCAGCCCCAGCATTTT.

The V gene is TRBV30, the J gene TRBJ1-3, with D maybe TRBD1 (5 bases). CDR1 and CDR2 from the germline V gene are GTSNPN and SVGIG (reference sequence). V was shortened by 3 bases and J by 4 bases, with 13 bases between the two germline ends. The CDR3 consists of 14 residues. The CDR3 DNA sequence: TGTGCCTGGAGGGCCGGGACCTCCGGAAACACCATATATTTT. Amino acids: CAWRAGTSGNTIYF.

The chain combines TRBV30 with TRBJ2-1; D remains unclear. This CDR3 comprises 13 residues. Germline V gene data show CDR1 as GTSNPN and CDR2 as SVGIG (reference sequence). V lost 0 bases and J 0 bases, leaving 3 bases between the germline ends. CDR3 nucleotide sequence: TGTGCCTGGAGTGTCCTCTCCTACAATGAGCAGTTCTTC. Residues: CAWSVLSYNEQFF.

V and J are TRBV23-1 and TRBJ2-2, with D tentatively TRBD1 or TRBD2 (5 bases each). TRBV23-1 is given ORF status, its function remaining uncertain. V lost 8 bases, J lost 1 base, and 14 bases lay in between. This CDR3 contains 15 residues. The CDR3 sequence: CASPNRGENTGELFF. In nucleotides, the CDR3 is TGCGCCAGCCCTAATCGAGGGGAGAACACCGGGGAGCTGTTTTTT.

This chain links TRBV10-3 with TRBJ2-7, with D possibly called TRBD1 or TRBD2 (5 bases each). The germline V gene encodes CDR1 ENHRY and CDR2 SYGVKD. The CDR3 is made up of 17 amino acids. The V end lost 6 bases, the J end lost 2 bases, and 23 bases lay between the germline ends. Here the CDR3 reads CAIRGTARTGGAYEQYF. The CDR3 coding sequence is TGTGCCATCAGGGGGACCGCTCGTACCGGTGGTGCCTACGAGCAGTACTTC.

This clone came up once. This sequence joins TRBV4-2 and TRBJ1-1; D is unresolved. The CDR3 totals 13 residues. CDR1 is LGHNA and CDR2 is YNFKEQ in the germline V gene. Trimming shortened V by 3 bases and J by 0 bases, and 5 bases separated the two germline ends. CDR3 coding DNA: TGTGCCAGCAGCCAGTATATGAACACTGAAGCTTTCTTT. It codes for CASSQYMNTEAFF.

The sample holds one count of this clone. The chain uses TRBV6-6 and TRBJ1-5, with D perhaps matching TRBD1 (6 bases). CDR1 and CDR2 (germline): MNHNY, SVGAGI (reference sequence). This CDR3 spans 13 amino acids. With 6 bases removed from V and 4 bases from J, the gap between germline ends came to 10 bases. The chain's CDR3 is CASRVDSNQPQHF. The CDR3 DNA follows: TGTGCCAGCAGAGTGGACAGTAATCAGCCCCAGCATTTT.

The chain links TRBV5-6 to TRBJ1-1; the match to TRBD1 covers 8 bases. The junction had 10 bases not matched to a gene; V was cut back by 3 bases and J by 0 bases. CDR1 is SGHDT and CDR2 is YYEEEE in the germline V gene. There are 17 residues in the CDR3. The CDR3 DNA follows: TGTGCCAGCAGCTGGCGACAGGGGTCCCCGATGAACACTGAAGCTTTCTTT. It encodes CASSWRQGSPMNTEAFF.

The chain recombines TRBV6-5 with TRBJ1-1; no clear D gene. The CDR3 loop spans 13 amino acids. Trimming cost V 2 bases and J 4 bases, with 8 bases left between them. In germline, CDR1 is MNHEY, CDR2 SVGAGI. The CDR3 region is CASSYGRSTEAFF. The CDR3 DNA is TGTGCCAGCAGTTACGGTAGAAGCACTGAAGCTTTCTTT.

The chain recombines TRBV18 with TRBJ1-1, with D maybe TRBD1 (5 bases). This CDR3 comprises 14 residues. Germline CDR1 is KGHSH and CDR2 is LQKENI. Between the trimmed V and J ends, which lost 0 bases and 2 bases, there was a span of 7 bases. In DNA form, the CDR3 reads TGTGCCAGCTCACCACCAGGGACCAACACTGAAGCTTTCTTT. It translates to CASSPPGTNTEAFF.